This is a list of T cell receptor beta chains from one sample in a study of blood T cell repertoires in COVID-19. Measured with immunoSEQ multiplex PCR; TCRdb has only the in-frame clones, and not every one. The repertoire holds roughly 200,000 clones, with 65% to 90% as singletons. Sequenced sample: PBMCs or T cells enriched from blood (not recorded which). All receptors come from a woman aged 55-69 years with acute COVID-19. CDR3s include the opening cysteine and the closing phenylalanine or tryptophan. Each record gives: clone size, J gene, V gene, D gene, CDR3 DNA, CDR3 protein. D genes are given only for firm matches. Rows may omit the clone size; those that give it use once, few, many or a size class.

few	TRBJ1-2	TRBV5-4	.	TGTGCCAGCAGCCAGGCGACAGGAGTCCTTCTTAACTATGGCTACACCTTC	CASSQATGVLLNYGYTF
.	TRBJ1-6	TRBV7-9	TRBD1	TGTGCCAGCAGCTTGGGACAGGGGCTCAATTCACCCCTCCACTTT	CASSLGQGLNSPLHF
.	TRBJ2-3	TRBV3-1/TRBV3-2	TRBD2	TGTGCCAGCAGCCAGACTAGCGGGGGAGATACGCAGTATTTT	CASSQTSGGDTQYF
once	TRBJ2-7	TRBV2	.	TGTGCCAGCAATCTAGAGAGTCACTACGAGCAGTACTTC	CASNLESHYEQYF
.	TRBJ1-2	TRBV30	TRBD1	TGTGCCTCGGAGGGGACAGGGAGCTACACCTTC	CASEGTGSYTF
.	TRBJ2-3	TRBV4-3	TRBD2	TGCGCCAGCAGCCAAGATGCAGCGGGGGCGACAGATACGCAGTATTTT	CASSQDAAGATDTQYF
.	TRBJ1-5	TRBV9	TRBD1	TGTGCCAGCAGCGTAGATGCGACAGGGGCTCAGCCCCAGCATTTT	CASSVDATGAQPQHF
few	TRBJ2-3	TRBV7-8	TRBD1	TGTGCCAGCAGCGTAGTGGACAGGGTGTCAACAGATACGCAGTATTTT	CASSVVDRVSTDTQYF
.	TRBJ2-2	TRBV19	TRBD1	TGTGCCAGTAGGGACAGGGTAATAACCGGGGAGCTGTTTTTT	CASRDRVITGELFF
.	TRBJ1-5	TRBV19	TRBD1	TGTGCCAGTAGTGCCCAAGGGGACAGGGGCCGCGCAGGGGCCATCACGCCCCAGCATTTT	CASSAQGDRGRAGAITPQHF
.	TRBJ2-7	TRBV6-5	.	TGTGCCAGCAGTTCCGGTCTCTACGAGCAGTACTTC	CASSSGLYEQYF
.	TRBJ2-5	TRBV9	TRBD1	TGTGCCAGCAGCGTAGTAGGGACAGGGGTTAGTGGGACCCAGTACTTC	CASSVVGTGVSGTQYF
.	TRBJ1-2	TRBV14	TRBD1	TGTGCCAGCAGCCCGCCCGGGACAGGGACGGCTGGCTACACCTTC	CASSPPGTGTAGYTF
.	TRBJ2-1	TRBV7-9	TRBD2	TGTGCCAGCACCAAGACTAGCGGGAGTCCCTTTTACAATGAGCAGTTCTTC	CASTKTSGSPFYNEQFF
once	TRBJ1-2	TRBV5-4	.	TGTGCCAGCAGCTTTTCAGCTAACTATGGCTACACCTTC	CASSFSANYGYTF
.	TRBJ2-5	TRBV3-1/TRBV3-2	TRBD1	TGTGCCAGCAGCTCCAGGGGGCAGGAGACCCAGTACTTC	CASSSRGQETQYF
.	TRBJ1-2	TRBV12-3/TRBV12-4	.	TGTGCCAGCAGTTTAGAGGGGAACTATGGCTACACCTTC	CASSLEGNYGYTF
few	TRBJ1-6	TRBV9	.	TGTGCCAGCAGCGTACATCATCTCAGGCGTCCTAATTCACCCCTCCACTTT	CASSVHHLRRPNSPLHF
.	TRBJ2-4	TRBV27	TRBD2	TGTGCCAGCAGTCCGTCCGGGGGGATGGGGTACTTC	CASSPSGGMGYF
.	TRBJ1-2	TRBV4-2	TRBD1	TGTGCCAGCAGCCAAGATTTAATTTGGCGGATCGGGGACAGGGGGCAGGTCTATGGCTACACCTTC	CASSQDLIWRIGDRGQVYGYTF
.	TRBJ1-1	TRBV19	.	TGTGCCAGTAGTGCCGTTACGGGCACTGAAGCTTTCTTT	CASSAVTGTEAFF
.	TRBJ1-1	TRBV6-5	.	TGTGCCAGCAGTTACGGTTTCGGGGAAACTGAAGCTTTCTTT	CASSYGFGETEAFF
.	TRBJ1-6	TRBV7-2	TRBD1	TGTGCCAGCAGCTCCGGACAGGGGGTGTATAATTCACCCCTCCACTTT	CASSSGQGVYNSPLHF
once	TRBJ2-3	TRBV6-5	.	TGTGCCAGCAGTTCCCCGCGGGGAGATACGCAGTATTTT	CASSSPRGDTQYF
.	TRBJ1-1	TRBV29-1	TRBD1	TGCAGCGTCGTCGGACAGGGGATGAACACTGAAGCTTTCTTT	CSVVGQGMNTEAFF
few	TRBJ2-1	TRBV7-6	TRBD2	TGTGCCAGCAGCCGCGGGGGGAGTTCCCTTGGAAATGAGCAGTTCTTC	CASSRGGSSLGNEQFF
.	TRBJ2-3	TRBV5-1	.	TGCGCCAGCATCAAGGGGGTCTCGAACACAGATACGCAGTATTTT	CASIKGVSNTDTQYF
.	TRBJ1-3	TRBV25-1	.	TGTGCCAGCAGACCAGGTTTCCTAAACACCATATATTTT	CASRPGFLNTIYF
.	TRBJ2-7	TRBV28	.	TGTGCCAGCAGAGGGACTTCGGGGGCCTACGAGCAGTACTTC	CASRGTSGAYEQYF
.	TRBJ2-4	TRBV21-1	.	.	CASSNKVGQGSQYF
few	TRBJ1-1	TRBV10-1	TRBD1	TGCGCCAGCAGCCAAACAGGGGGGCGAGCTTTCTTT	CASSQTGGRAFF
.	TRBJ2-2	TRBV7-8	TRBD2	TGTGCCAGCAGCGCCCGGACTAGCGGGAGTATAACCGGGGAGCTGTTTTTT	CASSARTSGSITGELFF
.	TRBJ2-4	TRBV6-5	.	TGTGCCAGCCGGGGGTCCAGCGGCGCCAAAAACATTCAGTACTTC	CASRGSSGAKNIQYF
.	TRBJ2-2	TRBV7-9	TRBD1	TGTGCCAGCAGCTTAGGGAGGACAGGGGGAGGCCCTAACACCGGGGAGCTGTTTTTT	CASSLGRTGGGPNTGELFF
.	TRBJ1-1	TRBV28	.	TGTGCCAGCAGTTCGGGTGCCGTTCGGACTGAAGCTTTCTTT	CASSSGAVRTEAFF
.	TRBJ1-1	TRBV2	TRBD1	TGTGCCAGCAGTGAACAGGGACAGGGGGCTAACACTGAAGCTTTCTTT	CASSEQGQGANTEAFF
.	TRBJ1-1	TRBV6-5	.	TGTGCCAGCAGTTGGGCAGGCTCTGAAGCTTTCTTT	CASSWAGSEAFF